Each of the 22 T cell receptor beta chains below was sequenced from the same sample in a study of blood T cell repertoires in COVID-19. TCRdb keeps only in-frame clones here, not all; method: immunoSEQ multiplex PCR. The data show about 77,000 clones, roughly four fifths seen once. Sequenced input: peripheral blood. The receptors were sampled from a man in his 70s with active or convalescent COVID-19.

The chain carries TRBV7-2 and TRBJ1-2; TRBD1 matches at 10 bases. The CDR3 is made up of 13 amino acids. J gave up 8 bases and V 4 bases, and 4 bases lay outside the gene matches. CDR1 and CDR2 (germline): SGHTA, FQGNSA. CDR3 amino acids: CASSWGQGKGYTF. The DNA for the CDR3 is TGTGCCAGCAGCTGGGGACAGGGGAAGGGCTACACCTTC.

This sequence joins TRBV19 and TRBJ1-1; no definite D call. V lost 2 bases to trimming and J lost 5 bases, with 15 bases between them. This CDR3 has 15 amino acids. Germline loops: CDR1 LNHDA, CDR2 SQIVND (reference sequence). The CDR3 coding sequence is TGTGCCAGTAGTATAAGGGTGGACTTGGGGACTGAAGCTTTCTTT. This translates into CASSIRVDLGTEAFF.

The chain links TRBV5-1 to TRBJ2-1; 7 nucleotides match TRBD2. The germline V gene has CDR1 SGHRS and CDR2 YFSETQ. There are 15 residues in the CDR3. Losses at the gene ends were 0 bases for V and 6 bases for J; bases not matched to a gene: 6. CDR3 nucleotide sequence: TGCGCCAGCAGCTTGGCCGAACGGGGGGTCAATGAGCAGTTCTTC. This codes for CASSLAERGVNEQFF.

This chain joins TRBV27 and TRBJ1-5; 8 nucleotides line up with TRBD1. The junction had 7 bases not matched to a gene; V was cut back by 2 bases and J by 7 bases. CDR1 and CDR2 from the germline V gene are MNHEY and SMNVEV (reference sequence). The length of the CDR3 is 15 residues. This CDR3 reads CASSLQGANVQPQHF. The CDR3 coding sequence is TGTGCCAGCAGTTTACAGGGGGCGAACGTCCAGCCCCAGCATTTT.

This clone was counted a few times. V gene TRBV3-1 (or the pseudogene TRBV3-2) combines with J gene TRBJ2-3; D ambiguous. In germline, CDR1 is LGHDT, CDR2 YNNKEL (reference sequence). The CDR3 contains 12 residues. Trimming removed 2 bases from V and 6 bases from J, with 6 bases in between. The CDR3 here is CASSQNYDTQYF. For the CDR3, the DNA is TGTGCCAGCAGCCAAAACTACGATACGCAGTATTTT.

V is TRBV5-1 and J is TRBJ2-3; 10 bases match TRBD2. The CDR3 has 15 amino acids. J gave up 10 bases and V 4 bases, and 12 bases lay outside the gene matches. CDR1 is SGHRS and CDR2 is YFSETQ in the germline V gene. CDR3 nucleotide sequence: TGCGCCAGCAGCAGTCTAGCGGGGGCTACACAGGCGCAGTATTTT. Protein product: CASSSLAGATQAQYF.

The CDR3 spells CASSPGGSQETQYF. Here the CDR3 DNA reads TGTGCCAGCAGTCCCGGGGGTTCCCAAGAGACCCAGTACTTC. V is TRBV6-5 and J is TRBJ2-5; D possibly corresponds to TRBD2 (6 bases). V dropped 5 bases and J dropped 1 base, with 11 bases sitting between them. The CDR3 sequence is 14 residues long. In germline, CDR1 is MNHEY, CDR2 SVGAGI.

This chain joins TRBV28 and TRBJ1-6, with 8 bases matching TRBD1. V trimming: 8 bases; J trimming: 6 bases; junction bases outside the gene matches: 6. From germline, CDR1 is MDHEN and CDR2 SYDVKM. The CDR3 has 14 amino acids. The CDR3 spells CASSQGAGNSPLHF. The DNA for the CDR3 is TGTGCCAGCTCGCAGGGGGCGGGTAATTCACCCCTCCACTTT. The whole variable domain, remainder taken from reference TRBV28 and TRBJ1-6, is DVKVTQSSRYLVKRTGEKVFLECVQDMDHENMFWYRQDPGLGLRLIYFSYDVKMKEKGDIPEGYSVSREKKERFSLILESASTNQTSMYLCASSQGAGNSPLHFGNGTRLTVT.

V usage is TRBV5-1 and J usage is TRBJ1-2, with 12 bases identical to TRBD1. The length of the CDR3 is 14 residues. Germline loops: CDR1 SGHRS, CDR2 YFSETQ. After removal of 2 bases from V and 6 bases from J, the junction contained 2 bases not matched to a gene. CDR3 nucleotide sequence: TGCGCCAGCAGCTTCGGGACAGGGGGCAATGGCTACACCTTC. Translated, it gives CASSFGTGGNGYTF.

This clone was seen once. This chain uses TRBV12-1 with TRBJ2-7; the table's D gene call, TRBD2, was not cross checked with the DNA. TRBV12-1 counts as a pseudogene. The CDR3 spans 15 residues. This CDR3 is CASSFGSGFSYEQYF. The CDR3 DNA sequence: TGTGCCAGCAGCTTTGGGTCCGGGTTCTCCTACGAGCAGTACTTC.

V gene TRBV6-6 combines with J gene TRBJ1-2, with D unclear. This CDR3 comprises 13 residues. V dropped 7 bases and J dropped 4 bases, with 13 bases sitting between them. Looked up from germline, CDR1 is MNHNY and CDR2 is SVGAGI (reference sequence). In DNA, the CDR3 is TGTGCCAGCACCCCGGGTCGGGGCTATGGCTACACCTTC. Protein product: CASTPGRGYGYTF.

This clone was found a few times. The rearrangement joins TRBV3-1 (or the pseudogene TRBV3-2) to TRBJ1-3; D is undetermined. Trimming removed 4 bases at V and 4 bases at J, with 8 bases between. The germline CDR1 and CDR2 sequences are LGHDT and YNNKEL (reference sequence). CDR3 length: 13 residues. The DNA of the CDR3 is TGTGCCAGCAGCCGGGCGTTAGGAAACACCATATATTTT. Protein: CASSRALGNTIYF.

V and J are TRBV4-2 and TRBJ2-3, with D maybe TRBD2 (6 bases). The CDR3 runs to 15 residues. Germline V gene sequence: CDR1 LGHNA, CDR2 YNFKEQ. Trimming pared 4 bases from V and 2 bases from J, leaving 13 bases between. The CDR3 region is CASSRPSDPTDTQYF. In DNA form, the CDR3 reads TGTGCCAGCAGCCGCCCTAGCGATCCCACAGATACGCAGTATTTT.

The genes are TRBV3-1 (or the pseudogene TRBV3-2) and TRBJ2-6, with a possible D match to TRBD1 (6 bases). V was shortened by 4 bases and J by 0 bases, with 22 bases between the two germline ends. This CDR3 region has 20 residues. The V gene's germline CDR1 is LGHDT and CDR2 YNNKEL (reference sequence). The CDR3 sequence: CASSPPNGLWGLSGANVLTF. CDR3 sequence (DNA): TGTGCCAGCAGCCCCCCAAATGGTCTTTGGGGGCTCTCTGGGGCCAACGTCCTGACTTTC.

CDR3 nucleotides: TGTGCCTGGAGTCAACAGGGTTACGAGCAGTACTTC. Amino acid sequence: CAWSQQGYEQYF. The chain has TRBV30 and TRBJ2-7; D may be TRBD1 (6 bases). V lost 2 bases to trimming and J lost 4 bases, with 9 bases between them. The germline V gene has CDR1 GTSNPN and CDR2 SVGIG (reference sequence). This CDR3 is built from 12 residues.

As for this clone: This sample also contains other DNA sequences that code for the same CDR3. This chain joins TRBV6-5 and TRBJ2-1; 7 nucleotides align to TRBD1. The CDR3 length is 14 residues. After removal of 8 bases from V and 5 bases from J, the junction contained 9 bases not matched to a gene. CDR1 is MNHEY, CDR2 SVGAGI, per germline. CDR3 coding DNA: TGTGCCAGCCCCAGGGACAGAGCCAACAATGAGCAGTTCTTC. It translates to CASPRDRANNEQFF.

The chain joins TRBV27 to TRBJ1-1, with D tentatively TRBD1 (5 bases). CDR1 and CDR2 from the germline V gene are MNHEY and SMNVEV (reference sequence). The V gene lost 2 bases and the J gene lost 6 bases, with 13 bases spanning the gap. CDR3 length equals 14 residues. The CDR3 coding sequence is TGTGCCAGCAGTTTAGGGGGGGGGTGGGCTGAAGCTTTCTTT. It encodes CASSLGGGWAEAFF.

The chain links TRBV10-3 to TRBJ2-7; the match to TRBD2 covers 8 bases. Germline CDR1 reads ENHRY; CDR2 reads SYGVKD. J gave up 9 bases and V 4 bases, and 11 bases lay outside the gene matches. The CDR3 runs to 14 residues. Here the CDR3 reads CAISALEREGWQYF. Here the CDR3 DNA reads TGTGCCATCAGTGCGCTGGAACGGGAGGGTTGGCAGTACTTC.

The chain couples TRBV11-1 to TRBJ2-7, with 7 bases matching TRBD1. Germline V lookup: CDR1 SGHAT, CDR2 FQDESV (reference sequence). This CDR3 has 13 residues. The V gene end was trimmed by 5 bases and the J gene end by 5 bases; junction bases not matched to a gene: 6. The DNA for the CDR3 is TGTGCCAGCAGCGCACAGGGGCTGCACGAGCAGTACTTC. This gives the protein CASSAQGLHEQYF.

V and J are TRBV5-4 and TRBJ2-5, with D unclear. Looked up from germline, CDR1 is SGHNT and CDR2 is YYREEE (reference sequence). Trimming cost V 0 bases and J 4 bases, with 7 bases left between them. CDR3 length equals 13 residues. Here the CDR3 reads CASSLETGETQYF. The DNA of the CDR3 is TGTGCCAGCAGCTTGGAAACTGGAGAGACCCAGTACTTC.

The J gene is TRBJ1-3, the V gene TRBV29-1; D is possibly TRBD1 (6 bases). This CDR3 comprises 12 residues. The germline V gene has CDR1 SQVTM and CDR2 ANQGSEA. V gave up 7 bases and J gave up 6 bases, with 13 bases separating them. CDR3 in amino acids: CSGRDTLNTIYF. The CDR3 coding sequence is TGCAGCGGCCGGGACACTCTAAACACCATATATTTT.

This clone was seen a single time. The V and J genes are TRBV18 and TRBJ1-5; D unclear. V was trimmed by 3 bases and J by 1 base, leaving 7 bases between them. CDR3 size: 14 residues. Germline-derived CDR1 and CDR2 are KGHSH and LQKENI. The chain's CDR3 is CASSPDWSNQPQHF. CDR3 DNA sequence: TGTGCCAGCTCACCCGACTGGAGCAATCAGCCCCAGCATTTT. Variable domain in full (rest from reference TRBV18 and TRBJ1-5): NAGVMQNPRHLVRRRGQEARLRCSPMKGHSHVYWYRQLPEEGLKFMVYLQKENIIDESGMPKERFSAEFPKEGPSILRIQQVVRGDSAAYFCASSPDWSNQPQHFGDGTRLSIL.